This T cell receptor (beta chain) appears in the sequencing data of a study of brain T cells in children with intractable seizures. Only cases whose brain tissue showed the highest T cell transcript signatures were sequenced. At least one anti-epileptic drug was given before surgery. The germline CDR1 and CDR2 sequences are SGHAT and FQDESV (reference sequence). CDR3 length: 16 residues. V dropped 4 bases and J dropped 4; count of bases not matched to a gene: 11. Clones were sequenced by immunoSEQ multiplex PCR, and TCRdb holds only the in-frame ones, with some missing. This table holds some 76,000 clones, just over 90% found once.

The chain recombines TRBV11-1 with TRBJ1-2; 8 bases agree with TRBD1. The material was peripheral blood, obtained at surgery. The receptor was isolated from a boy younger than two with tuberous sclerosis and intractable seizures. The CDR3 here is CASSSQSRGRAYGYTF. The CDR3 DNA sequence: TGTGCCAGCAGCTCCCAATCCAGGGGGCGCGCCTATGGCTACACCTTC.